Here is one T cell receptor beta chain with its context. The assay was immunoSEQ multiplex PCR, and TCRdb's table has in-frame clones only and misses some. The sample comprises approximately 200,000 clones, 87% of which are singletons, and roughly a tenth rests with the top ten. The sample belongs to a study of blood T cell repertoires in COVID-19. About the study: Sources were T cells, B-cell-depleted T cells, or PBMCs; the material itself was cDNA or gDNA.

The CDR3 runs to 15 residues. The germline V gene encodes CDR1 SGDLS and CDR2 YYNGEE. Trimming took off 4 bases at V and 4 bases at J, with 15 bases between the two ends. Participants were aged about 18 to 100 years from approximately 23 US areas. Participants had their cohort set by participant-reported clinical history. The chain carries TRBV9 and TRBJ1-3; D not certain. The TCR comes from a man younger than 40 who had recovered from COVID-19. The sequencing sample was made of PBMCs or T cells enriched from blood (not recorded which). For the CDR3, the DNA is TGTGCCAGCAGCTCCGGCGGAGGGCTAGGAAACACCATATATTTT. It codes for CASSSGGGLGNTIYF.